The 14 T cell receptor beta chains presented below share a single source sample, sequenced in a study of CD8+CD57+ T cells in acquired aplastic anemia. CDR3 and TCR beta VDJ profiling relied on genomic DNA as the template. TCRdb processed the reads anew with MiXCR; each CDR3 protein has one entry. The data contain around 200,000 distinct CDR3 sequences, about 53% of them singletons. Specimen: sorted CD4+, CD8+, or CD8+CD57+ T cells (not recorded which) from PBMCs. These receptors came from a human donor in good health, serving as a control.

This chain links TRBV6-1 with TRBJ2-3; D may match TRBD1 or TRBD2 (5 bases each). There are 15 residues in the CDR3. Germline V CDR1 and CDR2: MNHNS, SASEGT. The V end was cut by 8 bases, the J end by 2 bases, with 17 bases between. Here the CDR3 reads CASVEGSGHTDTQYF. CDR3 DNA: TGTGCCAGCGTCGAGGGGTCGGGGCACACAGATACGCAGTATTTT.

The gene calls are TRBV19 and TRBJ1-2; the D is unclear. The V end was cut by 7 bases, the J end by 8 bases, with 14 bases between. This CDR3 spans 12 amino acids. Germline V gives CDR1 LNHDA, CDR2 SQIVND (reference sequence). The DNA of the CDR3 is TGTGCCAGTACGCGCGAGCTCGGGGGCTACACCTTC. Its translation: CASTRELGGYTF.

V usage is TRBV30 and J usage is TRBJ1-5; D is perhaps TRBD1 (6 bases). Trimming left V 2 bases short and J 7 bases short, with 15 bases between. CDR1 and CDR2 from the germline V gene are GTSNPN and SVGIG (reference sequence). The CDR3 sequence is 14 residues long. The CDR3 DNA reads TGTGCCTGGAGTTCAGGGGCTCGGTCCCAGCCCCAGCATTTT. Protein product: CAWSSGARSQPQHF.

The CDR3 loop is CASSATGGGYTF. CDR3 DNA sequence: TGTGCCAGCTCTGCGACGGGGGGTGGCTACACCTTC. The rearrangement joins TRBV6-1 to TRBJ1-2; maybe TRBD1 (5 bases). Germline assignment: CDR1 MNHNS and CDR2 SASEGT. Between the trimmed V and J ends, which lost 8 bases and 7 bases, there was a span of 14 bases. There are 12 residues in the CDR3.

The rearrangement uses TRBV15 and TRBJ2-7, with TRBD2 matching over 11 bases. From germline, CDR1 is LNHNV and CDR2 YYDKDF (reference sequence). This CDR3 region has 17 residues. Trimming at V came to 0 bases and at J to 6 bases, leaving 10 bases not matched to a gene. As DNA, the CDR3 is TGTGCCACCAGCAGAGACCCTATAGCGGGGGGGTCATCCGAGCAGTACTTC. This translates into CATSRDPIAGGSSEQYF.

This clonotype appeared many times. The genes are TRBV12-3 or TRBV12-4 and TRBJ2-1, with D perhaps TRBD2 (6 bases). The CDR3 sequence is 12 residues long. Trimming took 8 bases from V and 5 from J, leaving 10 bases between them. The CDR3 DNA follows: TGTGCCAGCCGCGCGGGAAACAATGAGCAGTTCTTC. It yields the protein CASRAGNNEQFF.

The chain has TRBV7-2 and TRBJ2-5; maybe TRBD1 (6 bases). The CDR3 runs to 13 residues. V was trimmed by 3 bases and J by 7 bases, leaving 12 bases between them. Looked up from germline, CDR1 is SGHTA and CDR2 is FQGNSA. CDR3 nucleotides: TGTGCCAGCAGCTTTAGGACAGACGTGACCCAGTACTTC. Amino acid sequence: CASSFRTDVTQYF.

This clonotype appeared many times. This chain joins TRBV6-6 and TRBJ2-3; D not resolved. This CDR3 has 14 residues. Germline V gene sequence: CDR1 MNHNY, CDR2 SVGAGI (reference sequence). Deletions cut 7 bases from V and 0 bases from J, with 11 bases between. In DNA, the CDR3 is TGTGCCAGCACCTATATTACGAGCACAGATACGCAGTATTTT. As protein: CASTYITSTDTQYF.

The gene calls are TRBV29-1 and TRBJ2-7; D gene unclear. Looked up from germline, CDR1 is SQVTM and CDR2 is ANQGSEA. This CDR3 is built from 12 residues. Trimming cost V 4 bases and J 0 bases, with 7 bases left between them. The CDR3 loop reads CSVAQTSYEQYF. CDR3 sequence (DNA): TGCAGCGTTGCACAGACCTCCTACGAGCAGTACTTC.

This clonotype came up once. The J gene is TRBJ1-1, the V gene TRBV2; D is uncertain. Looked up from germline, CDR1 is SNHLY and CDR2 is FYNNEI. This CDR3 has 14 amino acids. Trimming cost V 1 base and J 4 bases, with 10 bases left between them. CDR3 sequence: CASSEGGSGTEAFF. DNA for the CDR3: TGTGCCAGCAGTGAAGGCGGTTCGGGCACTGAAGCTTTCTTT.

This clonotype has ten or more counts. V is TRBV5-6 and J is TRBJ1-4; a possible D gene is TRBD1 (6 bases). CDR3 length equals 16 residues. Trimming cost V 0 bases and J 8 bases, with 17 bases left between them. CDR1 SGHDT and CDR2 YYEEEE come from the germline V gene. CDR3 sequence: CASSLEGGVINEKLFF. CDR3 DNA sequence: TGTGCCAGCAGCTTGGAAGGGGGAGTAATAAACGAAAAACTGTTTTTT.

This chain uses TRBV2 with TRBJ2-1, with 13 bases lining up with TRBD2. CDR1 is SNHLY, CDR2 FYNNEI, per germline. J was trimmed by 7 bases and V by 2 bases; bases with no gene match: 5. The CDR3 has 16 residues. CDR3 in amino acids: CASSEWTSGGGNEQFF. The CDR3, as DNA: TGTGCCAGCAGTGAATGGACTAGCGGGGGAGGTAATGAGCAGTTCTTC. The full variable domain, its missing parts supplied by reference TRBV2 and TRBJ2-1, is EPEVTQTPSHQVTQMGQEVILRCVPISNHLYFYWYRQILGQKVEFLVSFYNNEISEKSEIFDDQFSVERPDGSNFTLKIRSTKLEDSAMYFCASSEWTSGGGNEQFFGPGTRLTVL.

The chain has TRBV5-1 and TRBJ2-7, with D perhaps TRBD1 (5 bases). CDR3 size: 14 residues. Germline CDR1 reads SGHRS; CDR2 reads YFSETQ. Trimming left V 7 bases short and J 2 bases short, with 16 bases between. As DNA, the CDR3 is TGCGCCAGCGGCAAAGGGGATGGACCCTACGAGCAGTACTTC. Protein product: CASGKGDGPYEQYF.

The sample holds many counts of this clonotype. This sequence joins TRBV7-2 and TRBJ1-6; the D gene is possibly TRBD1 (5 bases). Trimming removed 8 bases at V and 0 bases at J, with 14 bases between. This CDR3 has 16 residues. The germline CDR1 and CDR2 sequences are SGHTA and FQGNSA. The CDR3 loop is CASRSGISSYNSPLHF. CDR3 nucleotide sequence: TGTGCCAGCCGCTCAGGGATAAGCTCCTATAATTCACCCCTCCACTTT.